In this sample, the clone carrying this T cell receptor (beta chain) turned up once. Antigen unknown. CDR3 size: 15 residues. This sample stems from a study of cytomegalovirus exposure and HLA in healthy donors. The study's findings and limits: Generally TCR sequences proved uncommon, though certain public TCRs appeared in numerous donors. A list of about 180 TCR beta chains associated with cytomegalovirus was given.

Sequencing used immunoSEQ multiplex PCR; TCRdb keeps in-frame clones, though not all of them. The data show some 230,000 clones, with just over 90% seen just once and 0.85% to 1.2% held by the top ten. The TCR was taken from a woman in her late teens or twenties in good health and CMV-seronegative. The material sequenced was PBMCs. The chain is built from TRBV21-1 and TRBJ2-7; the table's D call, TRBD2, was not checked against the DNA. TRBV21-1 has pseudogene status. CDR3 nucleotide sequence: TGTGCCAGCAGCAAGTCCGAGGGATTCTCCTACGAGCAGTACTTC. It encodes CASSKSEGFSYEQYF.